This T cell receptor (beta chain) originates from a study of glioma-infiltrating T cells after dendritic cell vaccination. Up to 2 ug genomic DNA was used for TCRB CDR3 amplification. Clones were sequenced by immunoSEQ multiplex PCR, and TCRdb holds only the in-frame ones, with some missing. The data contain about 92,000 clones, approximately 90% of them singletons. As regards this clone: The antigen remains unidentified.

General study points: Higher pretreatment TIL content predicted longer progression-free time and survival. Few patients contributed both blood and tumor specimens.

Losses at the gene ends were 3 bases for V and 7 bases for J; bases not matched to a gene: 3. CDR1 and CDR2 from the germline V gene are LNHDA and SQIVND (reference sequence). The length of the CDR3 is 13 residues. Sequences were derived from blood, sampled before dendritic cell vaccination. This TCR was recovered from a human donor with glioblastoma. This chain connects TRBV19 to TRBJ2-7, with 10 bases matching TRBD1. Here the CDR3 reads CASSIGDRGEQYF. CDR3 coding DNA: TGTGCCAGTAGTATCGGGGACAGGGGAGAGCAGTACTTC.